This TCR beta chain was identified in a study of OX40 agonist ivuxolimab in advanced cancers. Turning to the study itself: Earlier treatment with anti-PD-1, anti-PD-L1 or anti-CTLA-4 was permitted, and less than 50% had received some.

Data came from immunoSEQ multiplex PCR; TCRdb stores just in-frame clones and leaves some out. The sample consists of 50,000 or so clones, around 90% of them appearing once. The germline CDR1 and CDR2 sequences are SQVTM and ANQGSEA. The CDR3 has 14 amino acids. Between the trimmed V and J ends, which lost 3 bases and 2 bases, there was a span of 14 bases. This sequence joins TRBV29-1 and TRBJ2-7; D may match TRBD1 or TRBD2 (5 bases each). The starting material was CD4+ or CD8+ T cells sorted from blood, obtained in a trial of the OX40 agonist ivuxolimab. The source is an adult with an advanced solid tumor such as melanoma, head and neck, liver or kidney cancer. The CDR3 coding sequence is TGCAGCGTTGATAGCCAGGGACCACCCTACGAGCAGTACTTC. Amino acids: CSVDSQGPPYEQYF.